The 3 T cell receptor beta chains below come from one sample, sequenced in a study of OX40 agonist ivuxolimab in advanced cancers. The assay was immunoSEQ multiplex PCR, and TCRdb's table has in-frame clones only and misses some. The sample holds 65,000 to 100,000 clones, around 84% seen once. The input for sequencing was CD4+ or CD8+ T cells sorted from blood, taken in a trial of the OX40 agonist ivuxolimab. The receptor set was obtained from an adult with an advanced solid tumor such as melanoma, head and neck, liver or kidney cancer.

The CDR3 reads CASSLLGGASTDTQYF. CDR3 in DNA: TGCGCCAGCAGTCTTCTCGGCGGGGCTAGCACAGATACGCAGTATTTT. The chain combines TRBV23-1 with TRBJ2-3, with TRBD2 as a possible D gene (6 bases). TRBV23-1 qualifies as an ORF whose function is uncertain. This CDR3 spans 16 amino acids. Trimming left V 4 bases short and J 0 bases short, with 14 bases between.

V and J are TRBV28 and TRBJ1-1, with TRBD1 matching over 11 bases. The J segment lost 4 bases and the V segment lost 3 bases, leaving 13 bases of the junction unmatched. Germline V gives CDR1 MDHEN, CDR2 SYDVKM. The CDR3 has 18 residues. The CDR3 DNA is TGTGCCAGCAGTTTGGTCGTCGGACAGGGGGCAGGGAGCACTGAAGCTTTCTTT. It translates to CASSLVVGQGAGSTEAFF.

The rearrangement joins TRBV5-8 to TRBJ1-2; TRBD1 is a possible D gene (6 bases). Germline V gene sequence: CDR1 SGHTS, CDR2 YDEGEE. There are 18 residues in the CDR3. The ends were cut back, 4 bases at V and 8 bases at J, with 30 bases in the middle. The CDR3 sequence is CASSQDQGRSGFVKGYTF. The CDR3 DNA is TGTGCCAGCAGCCAAGACCAGGGGCGTAGTGGTTTCGTAAAGGGCTACACCTTC.